This TCR beta chain was found in a study of response to subunit inactivated influenza vaccine. Findings and limits, study-wide: Each seasonal influenza vaccination, the authors suggested, recruits few new T cells.

TCRdb re-analysed the RT-PCR reads in MiXCR, keeping a single row per CDR3 protein. The table includes around 530,000 distinct CDR3 sequences, approximately 17% detected once. CDR3 length: 13 amino acids. V was clipped by 3 bases and J by 7 bases; unmatched bases: 3. CDR1 and CDR2 from the germline V gene are DFQATT and SNEGSKA (reference sequence). With regard to this clonotype: Antigen unknown.

The sample in question was CD4+ T cells sorted from PBMCs, obtained roughly 24 months after vaccination. The source of this sequence is a man in his fifties or sixties who received an inactivated influenza vaccine. The J gene is TRBJ2-1, the V gene TRBV20-1, with 10 nucleotides matching TRBD1. The CDR3 sequence is CSARTGGFNEQFF. The CDR3 coding sequence is TGCAGTGCTAGGACAGGGGGCTTTAATGAGCAGTTCTTC.